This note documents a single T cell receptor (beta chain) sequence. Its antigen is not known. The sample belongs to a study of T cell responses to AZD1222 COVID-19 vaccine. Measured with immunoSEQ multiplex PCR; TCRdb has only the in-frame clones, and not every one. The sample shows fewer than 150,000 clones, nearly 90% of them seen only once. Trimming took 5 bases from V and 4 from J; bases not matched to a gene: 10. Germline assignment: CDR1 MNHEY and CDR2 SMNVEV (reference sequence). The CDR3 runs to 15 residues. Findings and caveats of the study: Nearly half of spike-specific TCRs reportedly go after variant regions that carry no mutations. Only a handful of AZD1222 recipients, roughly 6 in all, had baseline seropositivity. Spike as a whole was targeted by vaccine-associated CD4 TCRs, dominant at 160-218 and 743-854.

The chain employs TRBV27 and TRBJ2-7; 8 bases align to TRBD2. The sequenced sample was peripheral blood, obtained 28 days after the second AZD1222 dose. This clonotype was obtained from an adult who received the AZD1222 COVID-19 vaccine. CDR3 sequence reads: CASSTRGSGKYEQYF. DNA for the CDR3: TGTGCCAGCAGTACTCGGGGTAGCGGGAAGTACGAGCAGTACTTC.